The 26 T cell receptor beta chains reported below all come from one sample, sequenced in a study of shared clonotypes between healthy human individuals. The table came from immunoSEQ multiplex PCR; TCRdb's copy has only in-frame clones and leaves some out. The sample has nearly 1,000,000 clones, 60% to 85% seen once; the top ten hold approximately 1.5%. Sequenced: memory CD4+ T cells sorted from blood. Subset indicated: CD45RA-negative fraction. Receptor source: a young man in good health.

This clone was observed once. Additional DNA sequences in this sample encode the identical CDR3. The chain combines TRBV18 with TRBJ2-2; D not resolved. Germline loops: CDR1 KGHSH, CDR2 LQKENI. The V gene lost 8 bases and the J gene lost 2 bases, with 9 bases spanning the gap. This CDR3 comprises 13 residues. CDR3 sequence reads: CASTGLNTGELFF. The CDR3 DNA follows: TGTGCCAGCACGGGCCTTAACACCGGGGAGCTGTTTTTT.

V gene TRBV30 combines with J gene TRBJ1-6, with a weak D call TRBD1 (5 bases). The CDR3 consists of 15 residues. The germline V and J ends were trimmed by 4 bases and 0 bases, with 10 bases remaining between them. Per germline, CDR1 GTSNPN and CDR2 SVGIG (reference sequence). CDR3 residues: CAWTAGSSYNSPLHF. The CDR3 nucleotides read TGTGCCTGGACGGCAGGGAGCTCCTATAATTCACCCCTCCACTTT. Complete variable domain (other parts from reference TRBV30 and TRBJ1-6): SQTIHQWPATLVQPVGSPLSLECTVEGTSNPNLYWYRQAAGRGLQLLFYSVGIGQISSEVPQNLSASRPQDRQFILSSKKLLLSDSGFYLCAWTAGSSYNSPLHFGNGTRLTVT.

This chain connects TRBV2 to TRBJ2-1, with 10 bases that match TRBD2. With V trimmed by 6 bases and J by 4 bases, 6 bases remained unmatched. Germline-derived CDR1 and CDR2 are SNHLY and FYNNEI. The CDR3 length is 15 residues. This CDR3 reads CASSSSGGRYNEQFF. The CDR3 DNA follows: TGTGCCAGCAGCAGTAGCGGGGGGAGATACAATGAGCAGTTCTTC. Based on the CDR3 plus reference TRBV2 and TRBJ2-1, the full variable domain is EPEVTQTPSHQVTQMGQEVILRCVPISNHLYFYWYRQILGQKVEFLVSFYNNEISEKSEIFDDQFSVERPDGSNFTLKIRSTKLEDSAMYFCASSSSGGRYNEQFFGPGTRLTVL.

The chain links TRBV9 to TRBJ1-1; D is unresolved. The length of the CDR3 is 15 residues. Trimming stripped 0 bases from V and 3 bases from J, with 12 bases between. Looked up from germline, CDR1 is SGDLS and CDR2 is YYNGEE. CDR3 region: CASSVVLGQYTEAFF. The DNA for the CDR3 is TGTGCCAGCAGCGTAGTTCTGGGCCAGTACACTGAAGCTTTCTTT.

The chain has TRBV2 and TRBJ1-2, with D possibly TRBD1 on 5 matching bases. The V end lost 2 bases, the J end lost 7 bases, and 8 bases lay between the germline ends. The CDR3 contains 12 residues. Germline loops: CDR1 SNHLY, CDR2 FYNNEI. For the CDR3, the DNA is TGTGCCAGCAGTGAAAGGGGTCTTGGCTACACCTTC. Its translation is CASSERGLGYTF.

V and J are TRBV10-3 and TRBJ2-7; no reliable D call. V was shortened by 2 bases and J by 4 bases, with 3 bases between the two germline ends. CDR1 is ENHRY and CDR2 is SYGVKD in the germline V gene. The CDR3 is made up of 11 amino acids. CDR3 sequence (DNA): TGTGCCATCAGTGAGAATTACGAGCAGTACTTC. Amino acids: CAISENYEQYF.

The gene calls are TRBV5-1 and TRBJ1-1; D may be TRBD1 (6 bases). The CDR3 length is 15 residues. V was pared by 0 bases and J by 1 base, with 10 bases between. Germline V gene sequence: CDR1 SGHRS, CDR2 YFSETQ. CDR3: CASSLAGRGNTEAFF. CDR3 in DNA: TGCGCCAGCAGCTTGGCCGGCAGGGGGAACACTGAAGCTTTCTTT.

This clone has just a few counts. This chain joins TRBV7-2 and TRBJ2-5, with 12 positions matching TRBD2. This CDR3 is built from 17 residues. J lost 2 bases, V lost 6 bases, and 10 bases had no gene match. Germline V CDR1 and CDR2: SGHTA, FQGNSA. The CDR3 region is CASSSGLLAGGQETQYF. CDR3 DNA sequence: TGTGCCAGCAGTTCTGGACTGCTAGCGGGAGGGCAAGAGACCCAGTACTTC.

The chain uses TRBV28 and TRBJ1-1; 7 bases align to TRBD1. This CDR3 has 18 amino acids. The germline V gene encodes CDR1 MDHEN and CDR2 SYDVKM. With V trimmed by 2 bases and J by 2 bases, 14 bases remained unmatched. The chain's CDR3 is CASSLRTGPMVGNTEAFF. The DNA of the CDR3 is TGTGCCAGCAGTTTAAGGACAGGTCCTATGGTGGGAAACACTGAAGCTTTCTTT.

The CDR3 coding sequence is TGTGCCACTACTCAGGACTTAAATCAGCCCCAGCATTTT. Translation: CATTQDLNQPQHF. The chain has TRBV10-3 and TRBJ1-5; D uncertain. Trimming left V 10 bases short and J 4 bases short, with 14 bases between. The CDR3 totals 13 residues. From germline, CDR1 is ENHRY and CDR2 SYGVKD.

The rearrangement joins TRBV7-6 to TRBJ2-3; D might be TRBD1 (5 bases). Trimming left V 6 bases short and J 6 bases short, with 13 bases between. Germline assignment: CDR1 SGHVS and CDR2 FNYEAQ. This CDR3 spans 13 amino acids. The CDR3 reads CASSYQGTDTQYF. CDR3 DNA: TGTGCCAGCAGTTATCAGGGTACGGATACGCAGTATTTT. Variable domain in full (rest from reference TRBV7-6 and TRBJ2-3): GAGVSQSPRYKVTKRGQDVALRCDPISGHVSLYWYRQALGQGPEFLTYFNYEAQQDKSGLPNDRFSAERPEGSISTLTIQRTEQRDSAMYRCASSYQGTDTQYFGPGTRLTVL.

This clone was picked up many times. V is TRBV19 and J is TRBJ1-1, with 7 bases identical to TRBD1. Looked up from germline, CDR1 is LNHDA and CDR2 is SQIVND (reference sequence). There are 13 residues in the CDR3. Trimming removed 10 bases from V and 4 bases from J; junction bases left unmatched: 9. Written as DNA, the CDR3 is TGTGCCAATCCTACGGGACAGTTCACTGAAGCTTTCTTT. Its protein is CANPTGQFTEAFF. Full variable domain (outside the CDR3, taken from reference TRBV19 and TRBJ1-1): DGGITQSPKYLFRKEGQNVTLSCEQNLNHDAMYWYRQDPGQGLRLIYYSQIVNDFQKGDIAEGYSVSREKKESFPLTVTSAQKNPTAFYLCANPTGQFTEAFFGQGTRLTVV.

This rearrangement joins TRBV2 to TRBJ2-1; 11 bases map to TRBD2. CDR1 and CDR2 (germline): SNHLY, FYNNEI. The CDR3 is made up of 15 amino acids. Trimming at V came to 5 bases and at J to 5 bases, leaving 5 bases not matched to a gene. The CDR3 here is CASSYSGGANNEQFF. The CDR3, as DNA: TGTGCCAGCAGTTATAGCGGGGGGGCAAACAATGAGCAGTTCTTC.

The rearrangement uses TRBV30 and TRBJ1-4, with D unresolved. The ends were cut back, 0 bases at V and 3 bases at J, with 8 bases in the middle. CDR3 length: 14 amino acids. Looked up from germline, CDR1 is GTSNPN and CDR2 is SVGIG (reference sequence). DNA for the CDR3: TGTGCCTGGAGTGTAAAGGGCTCTAATGAAAAACTGTTTTTT. It specifies CAWSVKGSNEKLFF.

The J gene is TRBJ2-1, the V gene TRBV7-6, with TRBD1 matching over 9 bases. The CDR3 spans 15 residues. Germline lookup yields CDR1 SGHVS and CDR2 FNYEAQ. V was clipped by 2 bases and J by 8 bases; unmatched bases: 7. CDR3 sequence reads: CASSLIQQGAYEQFF. The DNA of the CDR3 is TGTGCCAGCAGCTTAATCCAACAGGGGGCCTATGAGCAGTTCTTC.

This clone was recorded only once. Distinct nucleotide sequences in the sample also encode this CDR3. The V and J genes are TRBV7-9 and TRBJ2-7, with D perhaps given as TRBD1 or TRBD2 (6 bases each). CDR1 and CDR2 (germline): SEHNR, FQNEAQ (reference sequence). This CDR3 has 14 residues. Trimming left V 3 bases short and J 0 bases short, with 9 bases between. In nucleotides, the CDR3 is TGTGCCAGCAGCTTCGGGGGCAGCTCCTACGAGCAGTACTTC. This encodes CASSFGGSSYEQYF.

This clone occurred many times. The genes are TRBV2 and TRBJ1-2; 9 bases are a match to TRBD1. V dropped 6 bases and J dropped 7; count of bases not matched to a gene: 6. Germline CDR1 SNHLY, CDR2 FYNNEI. This CDR3 contains 13 residues. Here the CDR3 DNA reads TGTGCCAGCAGGGGGGGACAGGGCTTTGGCTACACCTTC. Protein product: CASRGGQGFGYTF.

For the CDR3, the DNA is TGTGCCAGTACCGACCCGGGGCAGGCCCAGGCTGAAGCTTTCTTT. Translated, it gives CASTDPGQAQAEAFF. This chain uses TRBV19 with TRBJ1-1; a weak D match, TRBD1 (5 bases). Trimming took 7 bases from V and 6 from J, leaving 21 bases between them. The CDR3 extends over 15 amino acids. From germline, CDR1 is LNHDA and CDR2 SQIVND (reference sequence).

The chain uses TRBV5-1 and TRBJ1-4; D gene ambiguous. The CDR3 loop spans 15 amino acids. From germline, CDR1 is SGHRS and CDR2 YFSETQ. The germline V and J ends were trimmed by 5 bases and 4 bases, with 15 bases remaining between them. DNA of the CDR3: TGCGCCAGCAGTCCGCTTGGGCGAGATAATGAAAAACTGTTTTTT. Its protein product is CASSPLGRDNEKLFF.

The chain couples TRBV5-6 to TRBJ2-6, with unresolved D. This CDR3 comprises 12 residues. V gave up 4 bases and J gave up 4 bases, with 3 bases separating them. Germline V lookup: CDR1 SGHDT, CDR2 YYEEEE. CDR3 loop: CASSLGANVLTF. As DNA, the CDR3 is TGTGCCAGCAGCCTAGGGGCCAACGTCCTGACTTTC.

Note on this clone: At one end, the junction sequence differs from germline, possibly due to a read error. The V gene is TRBV7-8, the J gene TRBJ2-3, with no clear D. CDR3 length equals 14 residues. CDR1 is SGHVS and CDR2 is FQNEAQ in the germline V gene. CDR3 nucleotides: TGTGCCAGCAGTTTAGCTACTCCTATAGATACGCAGTATTTT. Encoded protein: CASSLATPIDTQYF.

This clone was seen a handful of times. J is TRBJ2-7 and V is TRBV9; D is unclear. CDR1 and CDR2 (germline): SGDLS, YYNGEE. CDR3 length equals 16 residues. Trimming took 0 bases from V and 1 from J, leaving 14 bases between them. Here the CDR3 reads CASSVGVPGRSYEQYF. In nucleotides, the CDR3 is TGTGCCAGCAGCGTAGGGGTCCCAGGACGTTCCTACGAGCAGTACTTC. Full variable domain (missing parts from reference TRBV9 and TRBJ2-7): DSGVTQTPKHLITATGQRVTLRCSPRSGDLSVYWYQQSLDQGLQFLIQYYNGEERAKGNILERFSAQQFPDLHSELNLSSLELGDSALYFCASSVGVPGRSYEQYFGPGTRLTVT.

Only one count was recorded for this clone. Here the CDR3 DNA reads TGTGCCATCAGGGACGTTAATGAGCAGTTCTTC. Its translation is CAIRDVNEQFF. This chain connects TRBV10-3 to TRBJ2-1, with D uncertain. CDR1 is ENHRY, CDR2 SYGVKD, per germline. This CDR3 has 11 residues. Deletions cut 6 bases from V and 7 bases from J, with 7 bases between.

The chain recombines TRBV5-6 with TRBJ1-3; TRBD1 matches 7 bases. There are 17 residues in the CDR3. Germline values: CDR1 SGHDT, CDR2 YYEEEE. V trimming: 4 bases; J trimming: 0 bases; junction bases outside the gene matches: 10. The CDR3 loop reads CASSLLTGLGSGNTIYF. In DNA form, the CDR3 reads TGTGCCAGCAGCCTACTGACAGGGTTGGGCTCTGGAAACACCATATATTTT.

The chain links TRBV27 to TRBJ1-2; D not resolved. V gave up 0 bases and J gave up 8 bases, with 13 bases separating them. This CDR3 has 14 amino acids. Looked up from germline, CDR1 is MNHEY and CDR2 is SMNVEV (reference sequence). The CDR3 sequence: CASSLSIGIKGYTF. CDR3 DNA: TGTGCCAGCAGTTTATCGATCGGGATAAAGGGCTACACCTTC.

This clone was counted between two and nine times. V usage is TRBV5-1 and J usage is TRBJ2-3, with 8 bases matching TRBD2. There are 14 residues in the CDR3. CDR1 is SGHRS and CDR2 is YFSETQ in the germline V gene. The V segment lost 3 bases and the J segment 2 bases; nucleotides outside the gene matches: 2. CDR3 bases: TGCGCCAGCAGCTCGCGGGGGGACACAGATACGCAGTATTTT. It is translated as CASSSRGDTDTQYF. Variable domain in full (rest from reference TRBV5-1 and TRBJ2-3): KAGVTQTPRYLIKTRGQQVTLSCSPISGHRSVSWYQQTPGQGLQFLFEYFSETQRNKGNFPGRFSGRQFSNSRSEMNVSTLELGDSALYLCASSSRGDTDTQYFGPGTRLTVL.